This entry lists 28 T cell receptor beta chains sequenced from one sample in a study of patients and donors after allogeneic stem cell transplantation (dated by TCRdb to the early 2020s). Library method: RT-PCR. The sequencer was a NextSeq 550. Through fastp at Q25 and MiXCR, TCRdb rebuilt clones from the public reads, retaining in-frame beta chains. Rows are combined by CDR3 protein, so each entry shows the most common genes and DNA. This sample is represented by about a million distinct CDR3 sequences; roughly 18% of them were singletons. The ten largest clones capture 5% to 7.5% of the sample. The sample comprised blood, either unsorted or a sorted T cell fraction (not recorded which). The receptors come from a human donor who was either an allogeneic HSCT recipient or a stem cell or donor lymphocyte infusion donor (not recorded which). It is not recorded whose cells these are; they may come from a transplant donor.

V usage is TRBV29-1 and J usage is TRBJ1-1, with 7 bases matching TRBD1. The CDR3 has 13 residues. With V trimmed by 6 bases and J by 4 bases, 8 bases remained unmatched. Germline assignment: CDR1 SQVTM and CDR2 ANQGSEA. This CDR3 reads CSVDDRVPTEAFF. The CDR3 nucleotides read TGCAGCGTCGACGACAGGGTACCCACTGAAGCTTTCTTT.

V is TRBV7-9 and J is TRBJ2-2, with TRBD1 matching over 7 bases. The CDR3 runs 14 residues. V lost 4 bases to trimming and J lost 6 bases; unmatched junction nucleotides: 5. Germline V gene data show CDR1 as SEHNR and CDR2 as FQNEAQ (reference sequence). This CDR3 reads CASSSDRDAGELFF. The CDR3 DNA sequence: TGTGCCAGCAGCTCTGACAGGGACGCCGGGGAGCTGTTTTTT. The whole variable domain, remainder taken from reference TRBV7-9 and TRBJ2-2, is DTGVSQNPRHKITKRGQNVTFRCDPISEHNRLYWYRQTLGQGPEFLTYFQNEAQLEKSRLLSDRFSAERPKGSFSTLEIQRTEQGDSAMYLCASSSDRDAGELFFGEGSRLTVL.

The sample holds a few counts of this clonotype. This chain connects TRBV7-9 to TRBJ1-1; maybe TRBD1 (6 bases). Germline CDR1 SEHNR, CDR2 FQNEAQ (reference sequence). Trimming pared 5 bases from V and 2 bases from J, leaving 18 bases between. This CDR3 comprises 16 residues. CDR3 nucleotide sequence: TGTGCCAGCAGCCCTCCCAGAGTACAGGGAAACACTGAAGCTTTCTTT. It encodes CASSPPRVQGNTEAFF.

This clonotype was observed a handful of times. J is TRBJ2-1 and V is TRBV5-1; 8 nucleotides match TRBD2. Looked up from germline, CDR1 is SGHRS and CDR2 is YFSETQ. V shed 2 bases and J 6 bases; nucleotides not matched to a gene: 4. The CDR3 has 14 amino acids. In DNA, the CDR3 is TGCGCCAGCAGCTTAGGGACTAGGGGCAATGAGCAGTTCTTC. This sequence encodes CASSLGTRGNEQFF.

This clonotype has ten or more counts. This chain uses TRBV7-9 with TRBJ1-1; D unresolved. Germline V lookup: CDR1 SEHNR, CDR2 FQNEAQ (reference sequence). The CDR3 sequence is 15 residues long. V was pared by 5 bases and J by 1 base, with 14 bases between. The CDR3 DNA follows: TGTGCCAGCAGCCCGACCGGCCTCTCGAACACTGAAGCTTTCTTT. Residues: CASSPTGLSNTEAFF.

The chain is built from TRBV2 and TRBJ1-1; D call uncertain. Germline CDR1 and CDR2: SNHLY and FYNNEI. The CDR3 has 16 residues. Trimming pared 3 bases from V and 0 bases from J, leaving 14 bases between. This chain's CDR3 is CASSESEADLNTEAFF. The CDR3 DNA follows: TGTGCCAGCAGTGAGAGCGAGGCCGATCTGAACACTGAAGCTTTCTTT.

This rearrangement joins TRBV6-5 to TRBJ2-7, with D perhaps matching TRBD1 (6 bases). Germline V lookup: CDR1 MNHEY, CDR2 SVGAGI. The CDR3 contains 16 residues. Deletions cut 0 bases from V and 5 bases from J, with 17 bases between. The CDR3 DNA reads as TGTGCCAGCAGTTACTCGATATCAACAGGGAAAAACGAGCAGTACTTC. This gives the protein CASSYSISTGKNEQYF.

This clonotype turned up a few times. Here the CDR3 reads CASSPLENRERTEAFF. The CDR3 DNA is TGTGCCAGCAGCCCCCTAGAGAACAGGGAAAGGACTGAAGCTTTCTTT. This rearrangement joins TRBV7-6 to TRBJ1-1; weak D call: TRBD1 (6 bases). V gave up 5 bases and J gave up 5 bases, with 21 bases separating them. The V gene's germline CDR1 is SGHVS and CDR2 FNYEAQ. The CDR3 runs to 16 residues.

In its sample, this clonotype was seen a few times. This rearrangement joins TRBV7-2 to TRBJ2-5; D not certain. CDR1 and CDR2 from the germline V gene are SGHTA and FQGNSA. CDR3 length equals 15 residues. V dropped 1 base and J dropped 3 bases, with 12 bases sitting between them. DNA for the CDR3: TGTGCCAGCAGCTTAGAGGGCTGGGGTAAAGAGACCCAGTACTTC. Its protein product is CASSLEGWGKETQYF.

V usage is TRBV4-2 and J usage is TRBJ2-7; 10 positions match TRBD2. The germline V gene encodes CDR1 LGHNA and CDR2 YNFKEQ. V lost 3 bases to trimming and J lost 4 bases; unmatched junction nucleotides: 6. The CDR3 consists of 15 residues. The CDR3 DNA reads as TGTGCCAGCAGCCAGGAGCGGGAGGGACCATACGAGCAGTACTTC. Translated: CASSQEREGPYEQYF.

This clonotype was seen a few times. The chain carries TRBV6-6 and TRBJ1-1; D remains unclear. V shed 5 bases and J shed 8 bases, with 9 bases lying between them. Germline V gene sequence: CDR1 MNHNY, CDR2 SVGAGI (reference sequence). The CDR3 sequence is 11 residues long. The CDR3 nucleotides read TGTGCCAGCAGTCACGCGTCGGAAGCTTTCTTT. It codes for CASSHASEAFF.

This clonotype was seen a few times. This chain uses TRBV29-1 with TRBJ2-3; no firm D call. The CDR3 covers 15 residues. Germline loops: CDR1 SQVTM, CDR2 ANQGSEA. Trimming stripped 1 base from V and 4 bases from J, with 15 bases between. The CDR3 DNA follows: TGCAGCGTTGAAGTGGGTCCAGGATCCGCAGATACGCAGTATTTT. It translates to CSVEVGPGSADTQYF.

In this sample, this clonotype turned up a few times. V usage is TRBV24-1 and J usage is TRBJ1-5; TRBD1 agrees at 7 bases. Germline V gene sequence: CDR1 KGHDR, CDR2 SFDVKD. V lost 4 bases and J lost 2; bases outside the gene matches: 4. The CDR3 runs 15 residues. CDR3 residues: CATSEEGQGNQPQHF. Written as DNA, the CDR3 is TGTGCCACCAGTGAAGAAGGACAGGGCAATCAGCCCCAGCATTTT.

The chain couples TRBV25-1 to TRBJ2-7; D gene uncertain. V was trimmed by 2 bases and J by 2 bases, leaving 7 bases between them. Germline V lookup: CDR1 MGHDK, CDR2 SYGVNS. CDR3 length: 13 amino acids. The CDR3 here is CASSERWPYEQYF. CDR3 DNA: TGTGCCAGCAGTGAACGCTGGCCCTACGAGCAGTACTTC.

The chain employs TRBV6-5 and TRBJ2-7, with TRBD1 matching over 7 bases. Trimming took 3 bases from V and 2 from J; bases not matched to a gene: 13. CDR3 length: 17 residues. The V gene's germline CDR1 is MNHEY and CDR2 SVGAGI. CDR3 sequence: CASSYQDRPVRPYEQYF. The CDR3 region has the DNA TGTGCCAGCAGTTATCAGGACAGGCCGGTGAGGCCCTACGAGCAGTACTTC.

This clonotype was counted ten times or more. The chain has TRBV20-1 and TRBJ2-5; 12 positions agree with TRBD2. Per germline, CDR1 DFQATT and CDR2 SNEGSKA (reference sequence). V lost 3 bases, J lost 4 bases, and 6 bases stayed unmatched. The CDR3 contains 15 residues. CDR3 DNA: TGCAGTGCTAGCGGACTAGCGGGGAAGGGAGAGACCCAGTACTTC. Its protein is CSASGLAGKGETQYF.

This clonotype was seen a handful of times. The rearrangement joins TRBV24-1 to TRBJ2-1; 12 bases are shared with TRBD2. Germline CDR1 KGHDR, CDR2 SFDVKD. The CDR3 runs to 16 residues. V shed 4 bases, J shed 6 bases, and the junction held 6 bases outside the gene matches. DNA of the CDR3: TGTGCCACCAGTGACCTAGGACTAGCGGGACCCAATGAGCAGTTCTTC. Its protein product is CATSDLGLAGPNEQFF.

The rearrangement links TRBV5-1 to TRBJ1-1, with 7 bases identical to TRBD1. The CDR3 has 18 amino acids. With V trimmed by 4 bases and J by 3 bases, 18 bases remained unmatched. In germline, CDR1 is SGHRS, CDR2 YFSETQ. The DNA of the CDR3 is TGCGCCAGCAGCCCACGGTGGGGGCAGGGGGACATGGACACTGAAGCTTTCTTT. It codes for CASSPRWGQGDMDTEAFF. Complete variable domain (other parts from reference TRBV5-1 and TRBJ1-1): KAGVTQTPRYLIKTRGQQVTLSCSPISGHRSVSWYQQTPGQGLQFLFEYFSETQRNKGNFPGRFSGRQFSNSRSEMNVSTLELGDSALYLCASSPRWGQGDMDTEAFFGQGTRLTVV.

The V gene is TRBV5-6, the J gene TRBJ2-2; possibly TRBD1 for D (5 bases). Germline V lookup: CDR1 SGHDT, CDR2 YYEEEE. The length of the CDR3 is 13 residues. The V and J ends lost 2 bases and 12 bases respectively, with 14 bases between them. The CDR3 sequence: CASSLPPGRKLFF. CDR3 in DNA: TGTGCCAGCAGCTTACCACCAGGGCGGAAGCTGTTTTTT. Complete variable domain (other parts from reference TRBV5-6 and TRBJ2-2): DAGVTQSPTHLIKTRGQQVTLRCSPKSGHDTVSWYQQALGQGPQFIFQYYEEEERQRGNFPDRFSGHQFPNYSSELNVNALLLGDSALYLCASSLPPGRKLFFGEGSRLTVL.

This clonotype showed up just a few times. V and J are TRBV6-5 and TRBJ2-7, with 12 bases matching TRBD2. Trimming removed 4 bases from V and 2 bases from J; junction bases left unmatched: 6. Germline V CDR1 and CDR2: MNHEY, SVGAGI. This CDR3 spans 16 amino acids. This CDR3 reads CASSSLAGGPPYEQYF. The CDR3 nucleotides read TGTGCCAGCAGTTCACTAGCGGGAGGCCCCCCCTACGAGCAGTACTTC.

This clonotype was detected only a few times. The CDR3 bases are TGCGCCAGCAGCTTGGGAGCAGGGAGGAACACTGAAGCTTTCTTT. Translated, it gives CASSLGAGRNTEAFF. The chain uses TRBV5-1 and TRBJ1-1, with a weak D call TRBD1 (5 bases). Per the germline V gene, CDR1 is SGHRS and CDR2 is YFSETQ. V lost 0 bases and J 1 base, leaving 10 bases between the germline ends. There are 15 residues in the CDR3.

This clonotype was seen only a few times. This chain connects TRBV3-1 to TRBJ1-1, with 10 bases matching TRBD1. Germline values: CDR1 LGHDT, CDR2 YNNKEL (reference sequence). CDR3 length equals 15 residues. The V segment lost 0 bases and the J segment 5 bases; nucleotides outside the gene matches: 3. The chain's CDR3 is CASSQDWTGGTEAFF. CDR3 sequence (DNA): TGTGCCAGCAGCCAAGACTGGACAGGGGGAACTGAAGCTTTCTTT.

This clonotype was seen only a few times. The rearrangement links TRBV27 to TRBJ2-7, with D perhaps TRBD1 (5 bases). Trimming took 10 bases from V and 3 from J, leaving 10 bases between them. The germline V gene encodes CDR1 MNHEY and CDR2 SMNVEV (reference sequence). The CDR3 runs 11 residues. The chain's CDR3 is CAISQGYEQYF. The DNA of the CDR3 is TGTGCCATCTCCCAGGGCTACGAGCAGTACTTC.

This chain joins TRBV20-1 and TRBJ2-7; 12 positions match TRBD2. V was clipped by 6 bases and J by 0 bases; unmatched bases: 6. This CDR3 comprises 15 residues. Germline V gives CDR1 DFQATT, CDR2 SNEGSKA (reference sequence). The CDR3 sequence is CSASGLAGSSYEQYF. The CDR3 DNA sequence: TGCAGTGCGAGCGGACTAGCGGGGAGCTCCTACGAGCAGTACTTC.

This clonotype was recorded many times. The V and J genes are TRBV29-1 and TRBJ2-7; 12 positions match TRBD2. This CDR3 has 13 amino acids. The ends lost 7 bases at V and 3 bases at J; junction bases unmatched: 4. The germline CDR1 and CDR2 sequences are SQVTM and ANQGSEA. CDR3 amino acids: CSARTSGDYEQYF. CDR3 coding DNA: TGCAGCGCCCGGACTAGCGGGGACTACGAGCAGTACTTC.

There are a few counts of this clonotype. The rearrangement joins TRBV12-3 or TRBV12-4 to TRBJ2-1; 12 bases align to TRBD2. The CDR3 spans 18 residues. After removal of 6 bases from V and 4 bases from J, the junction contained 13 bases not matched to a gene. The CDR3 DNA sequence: TGTGCCAGCAGACCCACCAGAGCCGGGACTAGCGGGTACAATGAGCAGTTCTTC. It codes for CASRPTRAGTSGYNEQFF.

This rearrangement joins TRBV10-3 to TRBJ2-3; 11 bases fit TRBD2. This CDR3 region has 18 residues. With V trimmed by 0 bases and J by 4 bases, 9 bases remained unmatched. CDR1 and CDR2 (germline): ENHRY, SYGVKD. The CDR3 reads CAISESTIAGGPPDTQYF. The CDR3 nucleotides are TGTGCCATCAGTGAGTCTACGATAGCGGGGGGGCCTCCAGATACGCAGTATTTT.

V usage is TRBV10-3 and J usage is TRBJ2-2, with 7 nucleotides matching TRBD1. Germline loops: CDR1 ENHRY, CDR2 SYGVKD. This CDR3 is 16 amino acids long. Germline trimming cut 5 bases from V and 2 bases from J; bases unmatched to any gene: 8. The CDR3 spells CAISMGTALNTGELFF. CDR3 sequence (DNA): TGTGCCATCAGTATGGGGACAGCTCTAAACACCGGGGAGCTGTTTTTT.